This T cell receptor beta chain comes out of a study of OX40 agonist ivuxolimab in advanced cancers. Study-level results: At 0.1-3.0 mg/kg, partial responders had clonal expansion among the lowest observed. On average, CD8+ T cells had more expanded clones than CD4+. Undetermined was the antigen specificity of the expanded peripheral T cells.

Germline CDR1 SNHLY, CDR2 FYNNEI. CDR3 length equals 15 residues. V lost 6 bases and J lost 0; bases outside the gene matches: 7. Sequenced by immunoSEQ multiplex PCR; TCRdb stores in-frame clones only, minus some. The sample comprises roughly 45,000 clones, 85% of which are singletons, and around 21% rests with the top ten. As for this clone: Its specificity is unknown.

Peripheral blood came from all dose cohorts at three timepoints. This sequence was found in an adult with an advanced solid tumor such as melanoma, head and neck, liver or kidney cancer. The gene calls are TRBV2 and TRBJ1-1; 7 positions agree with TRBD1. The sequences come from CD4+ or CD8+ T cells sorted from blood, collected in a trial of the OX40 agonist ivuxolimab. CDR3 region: CASRPRGGMNTEAFF. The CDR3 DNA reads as TGTGCCAGCAGGCCCAGGGGGGGAATGAACACTGAAGCTTTCTTT.